The 5 T cell receptor beta chains presented below share a single source sample, sequenced in a study of shared clonotypes between healthy human individuals. Produced via immunoSEQ multiplex PCR; TCRdb's table is partial and in-frame only. The sample lists approximately 2.3 million clones; approximately 95% were seen once. Sequencing input: naive CD4+ T cells from PBMCs. The subset here: CD45RA+ positively selected. The receptors originated from a man younger than 30 in good health. Some clones in this sample may be carry-over from other donors' samples.

The chain carries TRBV7-3 and TRBJ2-1, with a possible D match to TRBD2 (6 bases). V shed 5 bases and J shed 4 bases, with 9 bases lying between them. Germline V CDR1 and CDR2: SGHTA, FQGTGA. The CDR3 extends over 13 amino acids. The CDR3 bases are TGTGCCAGCAGCAGGAGCGGGTACAATGAGCAGTTCTTC. It is translated as CASSRSGYNEQFF.

This chain links TRBV6-1 with TRBJ1-5; D is possibly TRBD1 (6 bases). Germline-derived CDR1 and CDR2 are MNHNS and SASEGT. Trimming took off 8 bases at V and 7 bases at J, with 21 bases between the two ends. This CDR3 contains 15 residues. The CDR3, as DNA: TGTGCCAGCCTCCTTGGGGGGGCTGTTGAACAGCCCCAGCATTTT. Translating it yields CASLLGGAVEQPQHF.

The chain combines TRBV5-1 with TRBJ2-3; the match to TRBD2 covers 7 bases. With 5 bases clipped from V and 2 bases from J, the junction kept 11 bases outside the gene matches. This CDR3 has 16 residues. CDR1 and CDR2 (germline): SGHRS, YFSETQ. As DNA, the CDR3 is TGCGCCAGCAGGGGGTTGGCGGGAGAAATCACAGATACGCAGTATTTT. This translates into CASRGLAGEITDTQYF.

V usage is TRBV5-4 and J usage is TRBJ1-2, with TRBD1 identical over 9 bases. CDR3 size: 14 residues. V shed 4 bases, J shed 8 bases, and the junction held 9 bases outside the gene matches. Germline lookup yields CDR1 SGHNT and CDR2 YYREEE (reference sequence). The CDR3: CASSRDREVPGYTF. For the CDR3, the DNA is TGTGCCAGCAGCCGGGACAGGGAAGTCCCAGGCTACACCTTC.

This chain connects TRBV19 to TRBJ2-7; a possible D gene is TRBD2 (6 bases). The V gene lost 5 bases and the J gene lost 0 bases, with 11 bases spanning the gap. The germline V gene encodes CDR1 LNHDA and CDR2 SQIVND (reference sequence). The CDR3 contains 14 residues. This CDR3 is CASSLARSSYEQYF. The CDR3 DNA follows: TGTGCCAGTAGTCTAGCGCGGAGCTCCTACGAGCAGTACTTC. The full variable domain, its missing parts supplied by reference TRBV19 and TRBJ2-7, is DGGITQSPKYLFRKEGQNVTLSCEQNLNHDAMYWYRQDPGQGLRLIYYSQIVNDFQKGDIAEGYSVSREKKESFPLTVTSAQKNPTAFYLCASSLARSSYEQYFGPGTRLTVT.